There are a few counts of the clone carrying this T cell receptor beta chain. The target antigen is unknown. Germline CDR1 reads SGHAT; CDR2 reads FQNNGV. The V and J ends lost 5 bases and 4 bases respectively, with 20 bases between them. The length of the CDR3 is 16 residues. The data stem from a study of Graves' ophthalmopathy and Graves' hyperthyroidism. Regarding the study as a whole: Most expanded clonotypes from thyroid (those above 0.001 frequency) were also found in blood.

RNA transcripts were the source from which TCR beta CDR3 regions were amplified. First-round RT-PCR with HTBI primers preceded a second-round multiplex PCR. TCRdb re-derived calls from the multiplex PCR reads in MiXCR, one entry per CDR3 protein. Of about 660,000 distinct CDR3 sequences listed, roughly two fifths are singletons. The sequence was collected from an adult man with Graves' ophthalmopathy. The chain combines TRBV11-2 with TRBJ1-2, with D perhaps TRBD1 (5 bases). The sequenced sample was peripheral blood. The CDR3 nucleotides are TGTGCCAGCAGCCAAAGTGTGGGGCCGACGGTCTATGGCTACACCTTC. This gives the protein CASSQSVGPTVYGYTF.